These 28 T cell receptor beta chains were sequenced from one sample in a study of Graves' ophthalmopathy and Graves' hyperthyroidism. Using RNA transcripts, the TCR beta CDR3 regions were amplified. HTBI primers were employed in first-round RT-PCR, then a second-round multiplex PCR followed. One entry per CDR3 protein results from TCRdb running MiXCR on the multiplex PCR reads. The repertoire holds approximately 700,000 distinct CDR3 sequences, with approximately 40% as singletons. The sample consisted of peripheral blood. These receptors were obtained from an adult man with Graves' ophthalmopathy.

About this clonotype: This CDR3 is missing its conserved last phenylalanine or tryptophan, likely due to a read error. The limits of the CDR3 on the DNA are not certain, so only TCRdb's listed CDR3 is given. V gene TRBV10-3 combines with J gene TRBJ1-4. Germline V gene sequence: CDR1 ENHRY, CDR2 SYGVKD. The CDR3 totals 8 residues, both ends included. The CDR3 here is CAISEAQE.

The chain couples TRBV7-2 to TRBJ1-6, with 8 bases fitting TRBD1. CDR3 length equals 15 residues. Per the germline V gene, CDR1 is SGHTA and CDR2 is FQGNSA. V was pared by 5 bases and J by 9 bases, with 9 bases of the junction left unmatched. The CDR3: CASSQDHTGGSPLHF. As DNA, the CDR3 is TGTGCCAGCAGCCAAGATCACACAGGGGGTTCACCCCTCCACTTT.

V is TRBV7-3 and J is TRBJ1-2; D is unresolved. The V end was cut by 1 base, the J end by 4 bases, with 13 bases between. Germline CDR1 reads SGHTA; CDR2 reads FQGTGA. The CDR3 sequence is 15 residues long. This CDR3 reads CASSLRAGFLYGYTF. The DNA for the CDR3 is TGTGCCAGCAGCTTAAGGGCAGGTTTTCTCTATGGCTACACCTTC. The entire variable domain, with the rest obtained from reference TRBV7-3 and TRBJ1-2, is as follows: GAGVSQTPSNKVTEKGKYVELRCDPISGHTALYWYRQSLGQGPEFLIYFQGTGAADDSGLPNDRFFAVRPEGSVSTLKIQRTERGDSAVYLCASSLRAGFLYGYTFGSGTRLTVV.

The chain is built from TRBV10-3 and TRBJ2-7; TRBD1 aligns across 10 bases. J gave up 0 bases and V 8 bases, and 4 bases lay outside the gene matches. This CDR3 has 14 amino acids. Germline V lookup: CDR1 ENHRY, CDR2 SYGVKD. CDR3 DNA: TGTGCCATCGGGACAGGGGACACCTCCTACGAGCAGTACTTC. As protein: CAIGTGDTSYEQYF.

As regards this clonotype: The germline gene is not matched at one end of the junction; a read error may be the cause. The CDR3 DNA reads TGTGCCGCCAGCAGAGCTGAAGTGACCTATGGCTACACCTTC. Protein sequence: CAASRAEVTYGYTF. The chain employs TRBV15 and TRBJ1-2, with D hard to call. The CDR3 loop spans 14 amino acids. CDR1 is LNHNV, CDR2 YYDKDF, per germline (reference sequence).

This chain uses TRBV6-5 with TRBJ1-5, with a tentative D call TRBD1 (5 bases). Germline V gene sequence: CDR1 MNHEY, CDR2 SVGAGI. The V end lost 6 bases, the J end lost 4 bases, and 13 bases lay between the germline ends. The CDR3 sequence is 14 residues long. As DNA, the CDR3 is TGTGCCAGCAGAGGGCCAGGGAGGAATCAGCCCCAGCATTTT. This encodes CASRGPGRNQPQHF.

The chain couples TRBV7-9 to TRBJ1-2; 7 bases align to TRBD1. J gave up 8 bases and V 3 bases, and 15 bases lay outside the gene matches. Germline V gene data show CDR1 as SEHNR and CDR2 as FQNEAQ (reference sequence). The CDR3 totals 16 residues. The CDR3 coding sequence is TGTGCCAGCAGCTTGGCGGGGGCTACAGGGGCAGTCGGCTACACCTTC. Protein sequence: CASSLAGATGAVGYTF.

This clonotype has just one count. A much larger clone differs from this one at a single base, so this may be a read error. The V and J genes are TRBV10-3 and TRBJ2-5; D uncertain. Germline V lookup: CDR1 ENHRY, CDR2 SYGVKD. V lost 5 bases, J lost 4 bases, and 8 bases lay in between. There are 12 residues in the CDR3. DNA for the CDR3: TGTGCCATCAGTAAGACCTTAGAGACCCAGTACTTC. Translated: CAISKTLETQYF.

As to this clonotype: An end of the junction differs from the germline gene, which may be a read error. The rearrangement uses TRBV10-3 and TRBJ2-6; perhaps TRBD2 as D (5 bases). The CDR3 consists of 18 residues. The V gene's germline CDR1 is ENHRY and CDR2 SYGVKD. CDR3 nucleotide sequence: TGTGCCAGCAGTGAAGCGACTACACTCCTCTGGCGGGCCAACGTCCTGACTTTC. This translates into CASSEATTLLWRANVLTF.

The rearrangement uses TRBV10-3 and TRBJ2-2, with unresolved D. V was pared by 10 bases and J by 4 bases, with 22 bases between. Per the germline V gene, CDR1 is ENHRY and CDR2 is SYGVKD. The CDR3 runs 16 residues. The chain's CDR3 is CASSPTHYAFTGELFF. Written as DNA, the CDR3 is TGTGCCAGCAGCCCCACCCACTATGCCTTCACCGGGGAGCTGTTTTTT.

The genes are TRBV7-9 and TRBJ1-6; D is unresolved. V was pared by 5 bases and J by 7 bases, with 12 bases between. This CDR3 has 14 amino acids. Germline loops: CDR1 SEHNR, CDR2 FQNEAQ (reference sequence). CDR3 nucleotides: TGTGCCAGCAGCGTCTCCGGACCGAATTCACCCCTCCACTTT. It specifies CASSVSGPNSPLHF. Variable domain in full (rest from reference TRBV7-9 and TRBJ1-6): DTGVSQNPRHKITKRGQNVTFRCDPISEHNRLYWYRQTLGQGPEFLTYFQNEAQLEKSRLLSDRFSAERPKGSFSTLEIQRTEQGDSAMYLCASSVSGPNSPLHFGNGTRLTVT.

V is TRBV25-1 and J is TRBJ1-1; D perhaps matches TRBD1 (5 bases). V lost 5 bases and J lost 4, with 20 bases in between. The length of the CDR3 is 16 residues. Germline V gene lookup returns CDR1 MGHDK and CDR2 SYGVNS. CDR3 nucleotides: TGTGCCAGCAGTTTAGTCCCGACAGTGATCTTCACTGAAGCTTTCTTT. Its translation: CASSLVPTVIFTEAFF.

This clonotype occurred a few times. This CDR3 is CASSLEGPSREQYF. DNA of the CDR3: TGTGCCAGCAGCTTGGAAGGTCCCTCGCGAGAGCAGTACTTC. The genes are TRBV5-6 and TRBJ2-7; D is ambiguous. The germline V gene encodes CDR1 SGHDT and CDR2 YYEEEE. This CDR3 comprises 14 residues. Trimming shortened V by 0 bases and J by 7 bases, and 14 bases separated the two germline ends.

This clonotype has more than one count but fewer than ten. The chain uses TRBV19 and TRBJ2-5, with no clear D. The CDR3 has 15 residues. Per germline, CDR1 LNHDA and CDR2 SQIVND (reference sequence). Trimming removed 5 bases at V and 0 bases at J, with 13 bases between. The CDR3 is CASSPGGWNQETQYF. The DNA for the CDR3 is TGTGCCAGTAGTCCCGGTGGGTGGAACCAAGAGACCCAGTACTTC.

In regard to this clonotype: Possible read error: a much larger clone is one base away. Here the CDR3 reads CAISSRGPQHF. In DNA, the CDR3 is TGTGCCATCAGTTCGAGGGGGCCCCAGCATTTT. V and J are TRBV10-3 and TRBJ1-5, with D tentatively TRBD1 (5 bases). Germline V gene sequence: CDR1 ENHRY, CDR2 SYGVKD. This CDR3 spans 11 amino acids. Trimming took 5 bases from V and 9 from J, leaving 8 bases between them.

This chain connects TRBV6-5 to TRBJ1-4, with a weak D call TRBD1 (5 bases). Germline CDR1 and CDR2: MNHEY and SVGAGI. This CDR3 comprises 13 residues. Trimming cost V 7 bases and J 5 bases, with 11 bases left between them. CDR3 protein: CASMGRSNEKLFF. CDR3 sequence (DNA): TGTGCCAGCATGGGGCGGTCGAATGAAAAACTGTTTTTT.

This clonotype was counted many times. This chain links TRBV7-6 with TRBJ1-2; no clear D gene. Trimming removed 6 bases at V and 0 bases at J, with 8 bases between. The CDR3 extends over 13 amino acids. The germline CDR1 and CDR2 sequences are SGHVS and FNYEAQ. CDR3 sequence reads: CASSPSTNYGYTF. The CDR3 nucleotides are TGTGCCAGCAGTCCATCTACTAACTATGGCTACACCTTC.

This clonotype was seen repeatedly, ten times or more. This chain links TRBV20-1 with TRBJ2-5, with D uncertain. Trimming removed 1 base from V and 5 bases from J, with 11 bases in between. This CDR3 is 13 amino acids long. CDR1 is DFQATT and CDR2 is SNEGSKA in the germline V gene (reference sequence). The CDR3 loop reads CSARGLRSETQYF. The CDR3 nucleotides read TGCAGTGCTAGAGGTTTACGGTCGGAGACCCAGTACTTC.

This clonotype was seen at least ten times. This chain links TRBV2 with TRBJ2-7; maybe TRBD2 (6 bases). The CDR3 runs to 13 residues. V was clipped by 1 base and J by 7 bases, with 11 bases between them. In germline, CDR1 is SNHLY, CDR2 FYNNEI. The CDR3 DNA is TGTGCCAGCAGTGAAGGGCTCGCGGGGGAGCAGTACTTC. Encoded protein: CASSEGLAGEQYF.

This clonotype was seen a handful of times. The chain employs TRBV3-1 and TRBJ1-2, with D maybe TRBD1 (5 bases). The CDR3 runs to 14 residues. The ends were cut back, 0 bases at V and 5 bases at J, with 10 bases in the middle. CDR1 and CDR2 from the germline V gene are LGHDT and YNNKEL (reference sequence). The CDR3 sequence: CASSQEGRAYGYTF. The CDR3 bases are TGTGCCAGCAGCCAAGAGGGCAGGGCGTATGGCTACACCTTC.

V and J are TRBV25-1 and TRBJ2-2; D could derive from TRBD1 or TRBD2 (5 bases each). V shed 5 bases and J shed 4 bases, with 11 bases lying between them. Germline assignment: CDR1 MGHDK and CDR2 SYGVNS. This CDR3 is 14 amino acids long. The CDR3: CASSYTGLTGELFF. The CDR3 DNA reads as TGTGCCAGCAGTTATACAGGACTCACCGGGGAGCTGTTTTTT.

This clonotype was seen at least ten times. This chain connects TRBV5-6 to TRBJ1-1, with 8 bases fitting TRBD1. V lost 6 bases, J lost 1 base, and 2 bases stayed unmatched. The germline V gene encodes CDR1 SGHDT and CDR2 YYEEEE. The CDR3 covers 13 residues. The CDR3, as DNA: TGTGCCAGCATCGACAGGGGGAACACTGAAGCTTTCTTT. This gives the protein CASIDRGNTEAFF.

The V gene is TRBV29-1, the J gene TRBJ1-4, with D possibly TRBD1 on 6 matching bases. The V gene lost 4 bases and the J gene lost 4 bases, with 10 bases spanning the gap. Germline values: CDR1 SQVTM, CDR2 ANQGSEA. This CDR3 comprises 13 residues. The CDR3 DNA is TGCAGCGTTGTCGGGGGGCGTAATGAAAAACTGTTTTTT. Translating gives CSVVGGRNEKLFF.

The CDR3 nucleotides are TGTGCCAGCAGCAACGACGGCGAATGTGGCTACACCTTC. This codes for CASSNDGECGYTF. The chain joins TRBV3-1 to TRBJ1-2; D not resolved. Germline V gene data show CDR1 as LGHDT and CDR2 as YNNKEL (reference sequence). The CDR3 totals 13 residues. Trimming left V 5 bases short and J 7 bases short, with 14 bases between.

The chain joins TRBV20-1 to TRBJ2-7, with 11 bases fitting TRBD2. Looked up from germline, CDR1 is DFQATT and CDR2 is SNEGSKA (reference sequence). V dropped 3 bases and J dropped 4; count of bases not matched to a gene: 2. The CDR3 runs to 13 residues. The DNA of the CDR3 is TGCAGTGCTAGTGGACTAGCGGGTTACGAGCAGTACTTC. Translated, it gives CSASGLAGYEQYF.

The table lists this clonotype with a few counts. The V gene is TRBV5-1, the J gene TRBJ1-1; possible D gene TRBD1, 6 bases. CDR1 is SGHRS, CDR2 YFSETQ, per germline. Trimming removed 0 bases at V and 2 bases at J, with 11 bases between. This CDR3 comprises 15 residues. The CDR3 is CASSLEGHANTEAFF. CDR3 coding DNA: TGCGCCAGCAGCTTGGAGGGACACGCAAACACTGAAGCTTTCTTT.

The chain links TRBV7-8 to TRBJ2-2; 10 bases match TRBD2. Losses at the gene ends were 2 bases for V and 4 bases for J; bases not matched to a gene: 1. The germline gives CDR1 SGHVS, CDR2 FQNEAQ. The length of the CDR3 is 15 residues. CDR3 sequence: CASSLRTSGTGELFF. For the CDR3, the DNA is TGTGCCAGCAGCTTACGGACTAGCGGCACCGGGGAGCTGTTTTTT.

The CDR3: CASSRRTSGSYLYEQYF. The CDR3 DNA reads TGTGCCAGTAGTAGACGGACTAGCGGGAGCTATCTGTACGAGCAGTACTTC. The chain links TRBV19 to TRBJ2-7; 13 bases agree with TRBD2. The CDR3 contains 17 residues. CDR1 and CDR2 from the germline V gene are LNHDA and SQIVND (reference sequence). With 4 bases clipped from V and 4 bases from J, the junction kept 10 bases outside the gene matches.